This entry lists 27 T cell receptor beta chains sequenced from one sample in a study of shared clonotypes between healthy human individuals. TCRdb's table, derived via immunoSEQ multiplex PCR, lists solely in-frame clones and lacks some. The table lists roughly 1,600,000 clones, 98% of them singletons. The sequenced sample consisted of naive CD4+ T cells sorted from blood. Specified subset: CD45RA+ positively selected. The receptors come from a man aged 25 to 40 in good health.

The chain employs TRBV7-9 and TRBJ2-2; 7 positions agree with TRBD1. Germline V gene sequence: CDR1 SEHNR, CDR2 FQNEAQ (reference sequence). V shed 7 bases and J 3 bases; nucleotides not matched to a gene: 8. The CDR3 covers 15 residues. CDR3 sequence: CASIATGEDTGELFF. The CDR3, as DNA: TGTGCCAGCATTGCTACAGGGGAAGACACCGGGGAGCTGTTTTTT.

The chain is built from TRBV2 and TRBJ2-1, with unresolved D. V was clipped by 6 bases and J by 8 bases, with 11 bases between them. The CDR3 runs 12 residues. Germline V gene lookup returns CDR1 SNHLY and CDR2 FYNNEI. The CDR3 coding sequence is TGTGCCAGCAGCCAAGGTTTAGATGAGCAGTTCTTC. This codes for CASSQGLDEQFF.

This chain connects TRBV5-1 to TRBJ1-1, with D possibly matching TRBD1 (6 bases). CDR1 and CDR2 (germline): SGHRS, YFSETQ. Trimming shortened V by 0 bases and J by 7 bases, and 13 bases separated the two germline ends. The CDR3 is 14 residues long. The CDR3 coding sequence is TGCGCCAGCAGCTTGGTTTTTCAGGGGCGTGAAGCTTTCTTT. Protein product: CASSLVFQGREAFF.

This chain links TRBV7-9 with TRBJ1-2; D is possibly TRBD1 (6 bases). Trimming stripped 6 bases from V and 2 bases from J, with 13 bases between. Germline V gene lookup returns CDR1 SEHNR and CDR2 FQNEAQ (reference sequence). The CDR3 contains 14 residues. This CDR3 reads CASSYGGGNYGYTF. The CDR3 nucleotides read TGTGCCAGCAGTTATGGGGGCGGAAACTATGGCTACACCTTC.

This chain connects TRBV5-1 to TRBJ2-1; D unclear. This CDR3 comprises 14 residues. Germline values: CDR1 SGHRS, CDR2 YFSETQ. Trimming took off 1 base at V and 6 bases at J, with 11 bases between the two ends. CDR3 DNA: TGCGCCAGCAGCTTGCTGTCCAGCACCAATGAGCAGTTCTTC. Translation gives CASSLLSSTNEQFF.

Of note for this clone: Other DNA sequences in the sample encode the same CDR3. J is TRBJ2-7 and V is TRBV27; the match to TRBD1 covers 8 bases. CDR3 size: 13 residues. J gave up 2 bases and V 7 bases, and 4 bases lay outside the gene matches. Looked up from germline, CDR1 is MNHEY and CDR2 is SMNVEV (reference sequence). The CDR3 protein is CASKRTGTYEQYF. CDR3 nucleotide sequence: TGTGCCAGCAAGCGGACAGGGACCTACGAGCAGTACTTC.

The J gene is TRBJ1-5, the V gene TRBV19; D may be TRBD1 (5 bases). Trimming shortened V by 1 base and J by 3 bases, and 19 bases separated the two germline ends. This CDR3 has 18 residues. Germline V gives CDR1 LNHDA, CDR2 SQIVND (reference sequence). CDR3 protein: CASSIVPRDGWINQPQHF. The CDR3 nucleotides are TGTGCCAGTAGTATAGTCCCTAGGGACGGGTGGATCAATCAGCCCCAGCATTTT.

The V gene is TRBV7-9, the J gene TRBJ2-1, with 7 bases that match TRBD2. The V gene end was trimmed by 1 base and the J gene end by 10 bases; junction bases not matched to a gene: 1. CDR3 length equals 12 residues. The germline V gene encodes CDR1 SEHNR and CDR2 FQNEAQ (reference sequence). CDR3 loop: CASSLELAEQFF. CDR3 nucleotides: TGTGCCAGCAGCTTAGAACTAGCGGAGCAGTTCTTC. Based on the CDR3 plus reference TRBV7-9 and TRBJ2-1, the full variable domain is DTGVSQNPRHKITKRGQNVTFRCDPISEHNRLYWYRQTLGQGPEFLTYFQNEAQLEKSRLLSDRFSAERPKGSFSTLEIQRTEQGDSAMYLCASSLELAEQFFGPGTRLTVL.

This chain links TRBV28 with TRBJ1-5; D ambiguous. The germline V gene encodes CDR1 MDHEN and CDR2 SYDVKM. The V gene lost 8 bases and the J gene lost 1 base, with 15 bases spanning the gap. This CDR3 is built from 15 residues. CDR3 amino acids: CASLRRGTSNQPQHF. For the CDR3, the DNA is TGTGCCAGCCTGAGGCGGGGTACAAGCAATCAGCCCCAGCATTTT. Drawing the rest from reference TRBV28 and TRBJ1-5, the complete variable domain is DVKVTQSSRYLVKRTGEKVFLECVQDMDHENMFWYRQDPGLGLRLIYFSYDVKMKEKGDIPEGYSVSREKKERFSLILESASTNQTSMYLCASLRRGTSNQPQHFGDGTRLSIL.

The CDR3 loop is CASSPQTGAIYEQYF. CDR3 sequence (DNA): TGTGCCAGCTCACCTCAAACAGGGGCGATTTACGAGCAGTACTTC. The J gene is TRBJ2-7, the V gene TRBV18; 7 nucleotides align to TRBD1. This CDR3 has 15 amino acids. With V trimmed by 3 bases and J by 4 bases, 9 bases remained unmatched. Germline V gene data show CDR1 as KGHSH and CDR2 as LQKENI.

This rearrangement joins TRBV5-1 to TRBJ2-7; D is unresolved. The V end was cut by 1 base, the J end by 2 bases, with 7 bases between. The germline CDR1 and CDR2 sequences are SGHRS and YFSETQ. This CDR3 is built from 13 residues. CDR3 loop: CASSLIGTYEQYF. In DNA form, the CDR3 reads TGCGCCAGCAGCTTGATAGGGACCTACGAGCAGTACTTC.

V gene TRBV5-4 combines with J gene TRBJ1-1; possible D gene TRBD1, 5 bases. From germline, CDR1 is SGHNT and CDR2 YYREEE (reference sequence). The CDR3 contains 15 residues. Trimming pared 4 bases from V and 1 base from J, leaving 14 bases between. CDR3 sequence reads: CASSPPAGRNTEAFF. The CDR3, as DNA: TGTGCCAGCAGCCCCCCGGCGGGACGGAACACTGAAGCTTTCTTT.

V is TRBV7-2 and J is TRBJ2-7; D could derive from TRBD1 or TRBD2 (5 bases each). Germline CDR1 is SGHTA and CDR2 is FQGNSA. This CDR3 spans 15 amino acids. V lost 4 bases to trimming and J lost 2 bases, with 15 bases between them. The CDR3 sequence is CASSSFRGPAYEQYF. In DNA form, the CDR3 reads TGTGCCAGCAGCTCATTCCGGGGCCCCGCCTACGAGCAGTACTTC. The full variable domain, with the rest looked up from reference TRBV7-2 and TRBJ2-7, is GAGVSQSPSNKVTEKGKDVELRCDPISGHTALYWYRQSLGQGLEFLIYFQGNSAPDKSGLPSDRFSAERTGGSVSTLTIQRTQQEDSAVYLCASSSFRGPAYEQYFGPGTRLTVT.

V gene TRBV18 combines with J gene TRBJ2-7; no clear D gene. Germline assignment: CDR1 KGHSH and CDR2 LQKENI. The CDR3 is made up of 14 amino acids. The germline V and J ends were trimmed by 2 bases and 5 bases, with 13 bases remaining between them. CDR3 DNA sequence: TGTGCCAGCTCACCAATAGGCTTGTCGAACGAGCAGTACTTC. Translation gives CASSPIGLSNEQYF.

The genes are TRBV11-3 and TRBJ2-2; 9 positions agree with TRBD2. CDR1 and CDR2 from the germline V gene are SGHNT and YENEEA. The CDR3 length is 16 residues. Trimming cost V 3 bases and J 2 bases; bases outside gene matches: 4. CDR3 in amino acids: CASSLRREGNTGELFF. CDR3 nucleotide sequence: TGTGCCAGCAGCTTGAGGCGGGAGGGTAACACCGGGGAGCTGTTTTTT.

This clone was found a few times. Additional DNA sequences in this sample encode the identical CDR3. The chain joins TRBV18 to TRBJ2-5, with unresolved D. The CDR3 length is 13 residues. Deletions cut 0 bases from V and 1 base from J, with 3 bases between. Germline V gives CDR1 KGHSH, CDR2 LQKENI. CDR3 nucleotide sequence: TGTGCCAGCTCACCACCCGGCCAAGAGACCCAGTACTTC. Its translation is CASSPPGQETQYF.

The chain's CDR3 is CARSPGLAGAYSYEQYF. As DNA, the CDR3 is TGTGCCAGAAGCCCGGGACTAGCGGGAGCCTACTCCTACGAGCAGTACTTC. The chain recombines TRBV5-3 with TRBJ2-7, with TRBD2 identical over 14 bases. TRBV5-3 is marked as an open reading frame, function uncertain. The CDR3 sequence is 17 residues long. The trim removed 4 bases at V and 0 bases at J, leaving 6 bases unmatched.

The chain uses TRBV19 and TRBJ2-7; D is ambiguous. The CDR3 has 15 amino acids. Trimming pared 4 bases from V and 2 bases from J, leaving 15 bases between. Germline values: CDR1 LNHDA, CDR2 SQIVND (reference sequence). The CDR3: CASSTEHLPTYEQYF. The CDR3 bases are TGTGCCAGTAGTACCGAACACCTCCCAACCTACGAGCAGTACTTC. Drawing the rest from reference TRBV19 and TRBJ2-7, the complete variable domain is DGGITQSPKYLFRKEGQNVTLSCEQNLNHDAMYWYRQDPGQGLRLIYYSQIVNDFQKGDIAEGYSVSREKKESFPLTVTSAQKNPTAFYLCASSTEHLPTYEQYFGPGTRLTVT.

This rearrangement joins TRBV29-1 to TRBJ2-1, with 10 positions matching TRBD2. Per the germline V gene, CDR1 is SQVTM and CDR2 is ANQGSEA. Unmatched junction bases numbered 16, after V lost 6 bases and J lost 8 bases. CDR3 length: 16 amino acids. For the CDR3, the DNA is TGCAGCGTACTACCAGTTCCAGCGGGAGGGAGAGATGAGCAGTTCTTC. Translating it yields CSVLPVPAGGRDEQFF.

To note about this clone: Other DNA sequences in the same sample also yield this CDR3. The rearrangement joins TRBV18 to TRBJ2-1; perhaps TRBD2 as D (6 bases). Trimming pared 3 bases from V and 0 bases from J, leaving 9 bases between. Looked up from germline, CDR1 is KGHSH and CDR2 is LQKENI. CDR3 length equals 15 residues. The CDR3 is CASSPGAGSYNEQFF. CDR3 DNA sequence: TGTGCCAGCTCACCGGGAGCGGGCTCCTACAATGAGCAGTTCTTC.

The chain has TRBV7-9 and TRBJ1-2, with a weak D call TRBD1 (5 bases). The CDR3 length is 13 residues. V lost 0 bases and J lost 8, with 10 bases in between. Germline CDR1 and CDR2: SEHNR and FQNEAQ (reference sequence). The CDR3 nucleotides read TGTGCCAGCAGCTTAGCGCTGGGGCGCGGCTACACCTTC. Translation: CASSLALGRGYTF. Full variable domain (missing parts from reference TRBV7-9 and TRBJ1-2): DTGVSQNPRHKITKRGQNVTFRCDPISEHNRLYWYRQTLGQGPEFLTYFQNEAQLEKSRLLSDRFSAERPKGSFSTLEIQRTEQGDSAMYLCASSLALGRGYTFGSGTRLTVV.

The chain has TRBV30 and TRBJ2-7; no firm D call. The CDR3 sequence is 14 residues long. V was shortened by 4 bases and J by 0 bases, with 13 bases between the two germline ends. Germline CDR1 and CDR2: GTSNPN and SVGIG (reference sequence). CDR3 nucleotides: TGTGCCTGGACGCTTAAGGGTGCCTCCTACGAGCAGTACTTC. Its translation: CAWTLKGASYEQYF.

The rearrangement links TRBV5-5 to TRBJ2-2; D possibly corresponds to TRBD1 (6 bases). Germline CDR1 SGHKS, CDR2 YYEKEE (reference sequence). The V end was cut by 3 bases, the J end by 3 bases, with 12 bases between. The CDR3 has 15 amino acids. The DNA of the CDR3 is TGTGCCAGCAGCTCCGGGACACTGTACACCGGGGAGCTGTTTTTT. Translating it yields CASSSGTLYTGELFF.

The chain has TRBV28 and TRBJ1-5; TRBD1 matches at 8 bases. V lost 6 bases and J lost 3; bases outside the gene matches: 4. This CDR3 region has 14 residues. CDR1 is MDHEN and CDR2 is SYDVKM in the germline V gene. The CDR3 bases are TGTGCCAGCAGCGACAGGGGTAACAATCAGCCCCAGCATTTT. Translation gives CASSDRGNNQPQHF.

V is TRBV7-2 and J is TRBJ2-1, with D maybe TRBD2 (7 bases). V shed 5 bases and J shed 9 bases, with 23 bases lying between them. The CDR3 runs to 16 residues. CDR1 and CDR2 (germline): SGHTA, FQGNSA. CDR3 nucleotides: TGTGCCAGCAGCCACCGGGGGGCGGGGGCATGGGGTGAGCAGTTCTTC. Translating it yields CASSHRGAGAWGEQFF. The whole variable domain, filled in from reference TRBV7-2 and TRBJ2-1, reads GAGVSQSPSNKVTEKGKDVELRCDPISGHTALYWYRQSLGQGLEFLIYFQGNSAPDKSGLPSDRFSAERTGGSVSTLTIQRTQQEDSAVYLCASSHRGAGAWGEQFFGPGTRLTVL.

The chain has TRBV28 and TRBJ1-5, with 7 bases fitting TRBD1. The germline V gene encodes CDR1 MDHEN and CDR2 SYDVKM. Unmatched junction bases numbered 3, after V lost 5 bases and J lost 2 bases. This CDR3 comprises 14 residues. CDR3 in DNA: TGTGCCAGCAGTATAGGACAGGGCAATCAGCCCCAGCATTTT. This codes for CASSIGQGNQPQHF.

The V and J genes are TRBV5-8 and TRBJ2-7, with D unresolved. This CDR3 is built from 18 residues. CDR1 is SGHTS, CDR2 YDEGEE, per germline. V lost 0 bases to trimming and J lost 3 bases, with 22 bases between them. The CDR3 bases are TGTGCCAGCAGCTTGGAATTCTCCGGGCGCTCGTTCCTCTACGAGCAGTACTTC. Translation: CASSLEFSGRSFLYEQYF.